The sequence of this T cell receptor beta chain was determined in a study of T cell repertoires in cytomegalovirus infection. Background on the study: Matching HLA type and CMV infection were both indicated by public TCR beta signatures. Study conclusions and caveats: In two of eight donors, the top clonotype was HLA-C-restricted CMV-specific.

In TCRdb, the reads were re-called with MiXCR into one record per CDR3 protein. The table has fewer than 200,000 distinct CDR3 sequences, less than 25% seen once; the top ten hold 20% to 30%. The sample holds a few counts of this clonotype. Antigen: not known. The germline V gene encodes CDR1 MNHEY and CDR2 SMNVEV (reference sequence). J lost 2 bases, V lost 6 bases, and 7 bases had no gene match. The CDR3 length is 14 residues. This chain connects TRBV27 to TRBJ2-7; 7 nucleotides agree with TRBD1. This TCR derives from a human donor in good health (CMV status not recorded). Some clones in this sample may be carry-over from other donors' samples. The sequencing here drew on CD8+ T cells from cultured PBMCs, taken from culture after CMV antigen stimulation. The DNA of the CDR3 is TGTGCCAGCAGCGGACAGGCCGCCACCTACGAGCAGTACTTC. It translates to CASSGQAATYEQYF.